The TCR beta chain under discussion was sequenced for a study of regulatory T cells in long-lasting Graves disease. Study background: Positivity for TSH receptor antibodies plus over 5 years of antithyroid drugs meant persistent Graves' disease.

General study findings and limits: The small sample size may have reduced accuracy. Lower TCR diversity was seen in persistent Graves' patients than in newly diagnosed ones.

As concerns this clonotype: Its matching antigen is unknown.

This CDR3 region has 15 residues. V lost 2 bases and J lost 2; bases outside the gene matches: 2. The germline V gene has CDR1 SGHDT and CDR2 YYEEEE. The time point: persistent/refractory GD, antithyroid drugs over 5 years with positive TRAb. There was RNA extracted from PBMCs, and the TCR library was made from it. Doctors identified Graves' disease using the American Thyroid Association guidelines. Libraries of TCR beta came from iRepertoire HTBI primers plus Arm-PCR of CDR3 regions. TCRdb itself ran the multiplex PCR reads through MiXCR, one entry per CDR3 protein. The table records hundreds of thousands of distinct CDR3 sequences, around 32% of them present only once.

This rearrangement joins TRBV5-6 to TRBJ2-1; 9 nucleotides match TRBD2. This specimen was peripheral blood mononuclear cells (PBMCs), taken when the disease was refractory, from a patient treated with antithyroid drugs. This TCR came from a female donor with Graves disease. The CDR3 reads CASSFGLATYNEQFF. The CDR3 bases are TGTGCCAGCAGCTTCGGACTAGCGACCTACAATGAGCAGTTCTTC.